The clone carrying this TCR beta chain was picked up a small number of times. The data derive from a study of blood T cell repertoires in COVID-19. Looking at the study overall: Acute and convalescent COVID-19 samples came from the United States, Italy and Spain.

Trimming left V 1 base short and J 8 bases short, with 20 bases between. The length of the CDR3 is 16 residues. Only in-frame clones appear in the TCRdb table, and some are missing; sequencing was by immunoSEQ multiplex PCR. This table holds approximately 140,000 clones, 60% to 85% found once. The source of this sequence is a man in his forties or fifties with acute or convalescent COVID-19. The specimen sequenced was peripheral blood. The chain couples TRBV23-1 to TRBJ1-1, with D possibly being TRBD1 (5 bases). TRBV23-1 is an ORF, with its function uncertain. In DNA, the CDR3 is TGCGCCAGCAGTCAATACTTTAAGGTCTGCGGGGGGGAAGCTTTCTTT. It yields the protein CASSQYFKVCGGEAFF.